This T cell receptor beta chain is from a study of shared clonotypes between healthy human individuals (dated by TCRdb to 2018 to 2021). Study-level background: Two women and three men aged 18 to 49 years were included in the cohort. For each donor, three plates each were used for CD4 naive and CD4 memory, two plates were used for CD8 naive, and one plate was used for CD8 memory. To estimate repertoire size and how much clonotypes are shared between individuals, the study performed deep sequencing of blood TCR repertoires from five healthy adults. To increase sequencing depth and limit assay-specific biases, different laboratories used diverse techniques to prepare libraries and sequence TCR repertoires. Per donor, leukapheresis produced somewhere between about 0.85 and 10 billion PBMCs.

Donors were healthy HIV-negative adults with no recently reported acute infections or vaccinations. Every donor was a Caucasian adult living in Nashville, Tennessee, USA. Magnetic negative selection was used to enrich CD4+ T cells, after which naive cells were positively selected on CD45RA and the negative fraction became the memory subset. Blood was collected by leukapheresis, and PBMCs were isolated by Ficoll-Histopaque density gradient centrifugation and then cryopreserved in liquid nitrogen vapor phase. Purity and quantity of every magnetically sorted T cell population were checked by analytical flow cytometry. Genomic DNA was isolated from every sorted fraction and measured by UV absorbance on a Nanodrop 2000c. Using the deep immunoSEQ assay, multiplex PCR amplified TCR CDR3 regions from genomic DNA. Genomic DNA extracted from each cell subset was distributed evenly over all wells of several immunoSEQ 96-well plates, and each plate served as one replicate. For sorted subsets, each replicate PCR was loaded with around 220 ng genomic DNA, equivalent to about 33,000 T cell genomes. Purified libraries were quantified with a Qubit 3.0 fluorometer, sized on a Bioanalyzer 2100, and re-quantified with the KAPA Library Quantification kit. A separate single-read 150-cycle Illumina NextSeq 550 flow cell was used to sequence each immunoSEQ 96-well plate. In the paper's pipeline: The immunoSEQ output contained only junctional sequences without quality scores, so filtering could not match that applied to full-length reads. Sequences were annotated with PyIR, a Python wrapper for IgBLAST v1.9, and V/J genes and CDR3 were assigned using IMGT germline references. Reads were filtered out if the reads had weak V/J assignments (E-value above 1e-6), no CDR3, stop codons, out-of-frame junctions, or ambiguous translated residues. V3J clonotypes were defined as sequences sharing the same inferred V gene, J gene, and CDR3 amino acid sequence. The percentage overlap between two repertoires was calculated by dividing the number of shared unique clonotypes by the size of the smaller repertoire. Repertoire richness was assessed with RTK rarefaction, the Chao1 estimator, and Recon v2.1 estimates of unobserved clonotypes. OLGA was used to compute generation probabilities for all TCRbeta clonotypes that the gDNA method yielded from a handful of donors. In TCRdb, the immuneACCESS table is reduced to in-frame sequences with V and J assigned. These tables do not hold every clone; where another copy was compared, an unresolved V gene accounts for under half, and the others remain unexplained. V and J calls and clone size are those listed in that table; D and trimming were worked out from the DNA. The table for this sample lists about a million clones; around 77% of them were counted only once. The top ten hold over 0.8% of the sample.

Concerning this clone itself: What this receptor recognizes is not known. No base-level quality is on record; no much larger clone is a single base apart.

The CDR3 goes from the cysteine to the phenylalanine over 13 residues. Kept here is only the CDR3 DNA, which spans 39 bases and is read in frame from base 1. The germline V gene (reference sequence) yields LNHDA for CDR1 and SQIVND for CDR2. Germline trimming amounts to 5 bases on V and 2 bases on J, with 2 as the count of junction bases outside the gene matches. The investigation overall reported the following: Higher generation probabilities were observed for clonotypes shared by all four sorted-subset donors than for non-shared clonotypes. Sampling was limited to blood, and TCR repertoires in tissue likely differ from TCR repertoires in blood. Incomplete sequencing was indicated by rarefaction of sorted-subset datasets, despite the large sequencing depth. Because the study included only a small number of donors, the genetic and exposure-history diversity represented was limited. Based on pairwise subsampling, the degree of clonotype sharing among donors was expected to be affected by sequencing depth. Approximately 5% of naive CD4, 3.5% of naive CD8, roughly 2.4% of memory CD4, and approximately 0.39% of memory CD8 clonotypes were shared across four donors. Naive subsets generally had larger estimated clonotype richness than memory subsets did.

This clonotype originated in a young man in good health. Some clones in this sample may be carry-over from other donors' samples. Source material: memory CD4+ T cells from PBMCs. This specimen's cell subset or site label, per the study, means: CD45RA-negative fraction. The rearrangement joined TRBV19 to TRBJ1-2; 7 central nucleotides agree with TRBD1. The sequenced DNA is TGTGCCAGTAGTGACAGGGAGAACTATGGCTACACCTTC. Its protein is CASSDRENYGYTF.